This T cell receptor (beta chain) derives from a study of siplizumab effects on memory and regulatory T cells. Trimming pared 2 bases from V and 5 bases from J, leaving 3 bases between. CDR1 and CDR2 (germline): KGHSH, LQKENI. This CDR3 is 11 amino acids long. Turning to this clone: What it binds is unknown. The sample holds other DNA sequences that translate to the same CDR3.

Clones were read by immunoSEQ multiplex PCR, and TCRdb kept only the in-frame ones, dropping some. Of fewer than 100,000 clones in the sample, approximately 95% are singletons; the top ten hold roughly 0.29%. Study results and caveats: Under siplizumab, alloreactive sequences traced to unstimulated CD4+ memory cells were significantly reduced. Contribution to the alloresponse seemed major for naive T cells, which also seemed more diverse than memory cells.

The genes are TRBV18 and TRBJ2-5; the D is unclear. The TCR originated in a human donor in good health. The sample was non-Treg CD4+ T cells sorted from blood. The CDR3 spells CASSPGETQYF. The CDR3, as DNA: TGTGCCAGCTCACCAGGGGAGACCCAGTACTTC.